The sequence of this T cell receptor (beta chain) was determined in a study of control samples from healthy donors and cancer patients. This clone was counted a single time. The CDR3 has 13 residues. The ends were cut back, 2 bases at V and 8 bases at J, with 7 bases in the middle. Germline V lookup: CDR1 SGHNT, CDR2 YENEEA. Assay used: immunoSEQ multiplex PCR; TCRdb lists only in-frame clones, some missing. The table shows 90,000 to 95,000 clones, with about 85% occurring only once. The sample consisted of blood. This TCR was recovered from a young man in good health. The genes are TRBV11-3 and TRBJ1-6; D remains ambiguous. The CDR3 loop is CASSLSTDSPLHF. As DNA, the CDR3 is TGTGCCAGCAGCTTATCTACAGATTCACCCCTCCACTTT.